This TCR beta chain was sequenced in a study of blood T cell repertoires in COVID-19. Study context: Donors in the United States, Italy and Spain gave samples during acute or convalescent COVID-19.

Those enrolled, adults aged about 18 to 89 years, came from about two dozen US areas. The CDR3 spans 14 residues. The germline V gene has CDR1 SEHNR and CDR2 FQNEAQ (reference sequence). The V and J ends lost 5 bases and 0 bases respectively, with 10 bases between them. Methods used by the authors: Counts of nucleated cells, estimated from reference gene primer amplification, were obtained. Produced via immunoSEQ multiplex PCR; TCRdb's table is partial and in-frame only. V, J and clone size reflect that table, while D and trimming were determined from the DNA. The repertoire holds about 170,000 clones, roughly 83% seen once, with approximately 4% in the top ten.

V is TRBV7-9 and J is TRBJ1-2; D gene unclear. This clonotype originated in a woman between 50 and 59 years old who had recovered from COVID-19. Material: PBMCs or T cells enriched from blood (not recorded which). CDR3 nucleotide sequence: TGTGCCAGCAGCGGCAGTCCAGCTAACTATGGCTACACCTTC. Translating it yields CASSGSPANYGYTF.